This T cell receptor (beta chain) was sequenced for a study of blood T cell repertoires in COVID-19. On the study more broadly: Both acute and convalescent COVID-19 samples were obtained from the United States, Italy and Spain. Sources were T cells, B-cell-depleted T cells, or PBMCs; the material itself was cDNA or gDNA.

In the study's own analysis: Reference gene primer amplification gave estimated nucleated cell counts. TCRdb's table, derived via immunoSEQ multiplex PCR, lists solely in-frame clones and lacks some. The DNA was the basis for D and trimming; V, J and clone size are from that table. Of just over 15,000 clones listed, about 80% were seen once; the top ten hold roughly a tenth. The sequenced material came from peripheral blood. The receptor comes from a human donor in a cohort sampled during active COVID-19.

In nucleotides, the CDR3 is TGTGCCAGCACGGTATCTAGCGGGGGCCCATACGAGCAGTACTTC. Translating gives CASTVSSGGPYEQYF. This chain links TRBV3-1 (or the pseudogene TRBV3-2) with TRBJ2-7; 10 nucleotides align to TRBD2. Germline CDR1 is LGHDT and CDR2 is YNNKEL (reference sequence). The length of the CDR3 is 15 residues. Trimming at V came to 7 bases and at J to 4 bases, leaving 10 bases not matched to a gene.